These 3 T cell receptor beta chains share one sample of origin, sequenced in a study of T cells in Graves' hyperthyroidism and ophthalmopathy. Amplified regions were TCR beta CDR3 sequences from RNA transcripts. During a first-round RT-PCR of the TCR CDR3, the HTBI primer set was used. One entry per CDR3 protein, called by TCRdb with MiXCR from the multiplex PCR reads. The data show around 480,000 distinct CDR3 sequences, about 15% seen once. Input material: blood. These receptors were obtained from a woman between 18 and 29 years old with Graves' hyperthyroidism.

The table lists this clonotype with many counts. The rearrangement uses TRBV19 and TRBJ1-5; D uncertain. Trimming cost V 4 bases and J 0 bases, with 7 bases left between them. CDR1 and CDR2 (germline): LNHDA, SQIVND (reference sequence). The CDR3 is 14 amino acids. The CDR3 DNA sequence: TGTGCCAGTAGTAACTCGGCTAGCAATCAGCCCCAGCATTTT. Protein sequence: CASSNSASNQPQHF.

This clonotype has a count of ten or more. The genes are TRBV2 and TRBJ1-1; D call uncertain. The CDR3 spans 12 residues. Germline V gene data show CDR1 as SNHLY and CDR2 as FYNNEI. Trimming removed 3 bases from V and 6 bases from J, with 8 bases in between. DNA for the CDR3: TGTGCCAGCAGTGACGGGAGGGCTGAAGCTTTCTTT. Its translation is CASSDGRAEAFF.

In this sample, this clonotype turned up a few times. The rearrangement links TRBV6-1 to TRBJ2-1, with 10 positions matching TRBD2. Trimming cost V 6 bases and J 1 base; bases outside gene matches: 6. CDR3 length: 16 residues. The germline V gene encodes CDR1 MNHNS and CDR2 SASEGT. CDR3 coding DNA: TGTGCCAGCAGCGAACTAGCGGGATTTTCCTACAATGAGCAGTTCTTC. Amino acids: CASSELAGFSYNEQFF.